The 2 T cell receptor beta chains listed next were all sequenced from one sample in a study of post-analysis software for immune sequencing data. Unique molecular identifiers were carried by the TCR beta cDNA libraries. One entry per CDR3 protein results from TCRdb running MiXCR on the PCR reads. This sample yields fewer than 900,000 distinct CDR3 sequences, of which under 60% are seen a single time; roughly 4.9% belongs to the top ten. Study-level findings and limits: In patients, four to six TRBV segments were more frequent than in controls, with TRBV5-6, TRBV5-1 and TRBV20-1 among them.

These TCRs are of unknown antigen specificity. Sequencing used blood. These receptors came from a girl under 18 with multiple sclerosis.

The V gene is TRBV29-1, the J gene TRBJ2-5; 9 bases match TRBD1. The CDR3 is 14 amino acids. Looked up from germline, CDR1 is SQVTM and CDR2 is ANQGSEA. V was clipped by 6 bases and J by 1 base; unmatched bases: 6. CDR3 amino acids: CSVRDRVFQETQYF. Here the CDR3 DNA reads TGCAGCGTCCGGGACAGGGTTTTCCAAGAGACCCAGTACTTC.

The chain links TRBV5-1 to TRBJ1-1, with D unresolved. This CDR3 comprises 15 residues. From germline, CDR1 is SGHRS and CDR2 YFSETQ. Deletions cut 7 bases from V and 1 base from J, with 17 bases between. The CDR3 region has the DNA TGCGCCAGCGGACGGGGTGGAGTTCAGAACACTGAAGCTTTCTTT. Its translation: CASGRGGVQNTEAFF. Full variable domain (remainder filled in from reference TRBV5-1 and TRBJ1-1): KAGVTQTPRYLIKTRGQQVTLSCSPISGHRSVSWYQQTPGQGLQFLFEYFSETQRNKGNFPGRFSGRQFSNSRSEMNVSTLELGDSALYLCASGRGGVQNTEAFFGQGTRLTVV.